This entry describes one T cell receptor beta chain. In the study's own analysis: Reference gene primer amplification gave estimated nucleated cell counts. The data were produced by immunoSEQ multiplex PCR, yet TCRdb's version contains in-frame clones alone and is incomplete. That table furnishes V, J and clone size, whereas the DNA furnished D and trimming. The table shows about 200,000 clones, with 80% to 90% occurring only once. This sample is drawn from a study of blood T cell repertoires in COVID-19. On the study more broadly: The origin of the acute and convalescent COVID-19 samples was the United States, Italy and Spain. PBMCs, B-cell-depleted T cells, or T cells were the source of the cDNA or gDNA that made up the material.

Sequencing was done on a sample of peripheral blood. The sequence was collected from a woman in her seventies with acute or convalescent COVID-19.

The CDR3 DNA sequence: TGTGCCAGCTCTAACAGGGGAATGGTAAGCAATCAGCCCCAGCATTTT. Translated: CASSNRGMVSNQPQHF. This rearrangement joins TRBV19 to TRBJ1-5; 7 positions match TRBD1. Per the germline V gene, CDR1 is LNHDA and CDR2 is SQIVND (reference sequence). V trimming: 9 bases; J trimming: 1 base; junction bases outside the gene matches: 12. This CDR3 has 16 residues.